This TCR beta chain comes out of a study of radiotherapy plus CTLA-4 blockade in lung cancer. The table came from immunoSEQ multiplex PCR; TCRdb's copy has only in-frame clones and leaves some out. The sample includes roughly 63,000 clones, 72% of them seen just once. Overall study findings and caveats: Interferon-beta and early blood T cell clone dynamics reportedly predicted response best.

This clone was counted between two and nine times. No antigen is known for it. The germline V gene has CDR1 SGHRS and CDR2 YFSETQ. The CDR3 runs 16 residues. Trimming pared 4 bases from V and 8 bases from J, leaving 24 bases between. This sample comprised peripheral blood, obtained from a patient treated with radiotherapy plus ipilimumab. The gene calls are TRBV5-1 and TRBJ1-2, with a tentative D call TRBD1 (5 bases). This sequence was found in a human donor with non-small cell lung cancer whose response to radiotherapy plus ipilimumab could not be evaluated. The CDR3 sequence is CASSPRGGEATSGYTF. In DNA form, the CDR3 reads TGCGCCAGCAGCCCGAGGGGAGGGGAGGCAACCTCCGGCTACACCTTC.